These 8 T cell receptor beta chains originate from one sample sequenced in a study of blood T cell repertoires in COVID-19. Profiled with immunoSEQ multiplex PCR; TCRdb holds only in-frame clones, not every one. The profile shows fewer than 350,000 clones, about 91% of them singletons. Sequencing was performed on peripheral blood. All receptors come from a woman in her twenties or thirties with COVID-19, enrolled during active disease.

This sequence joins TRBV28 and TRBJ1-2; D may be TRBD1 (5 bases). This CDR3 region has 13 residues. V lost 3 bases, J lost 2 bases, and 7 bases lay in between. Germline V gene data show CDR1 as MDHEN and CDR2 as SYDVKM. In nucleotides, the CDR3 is TGTGCCAGCAGTTTTAACAGGAACTATGGCTACACCTTC. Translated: CASSFNRNYGYTF.

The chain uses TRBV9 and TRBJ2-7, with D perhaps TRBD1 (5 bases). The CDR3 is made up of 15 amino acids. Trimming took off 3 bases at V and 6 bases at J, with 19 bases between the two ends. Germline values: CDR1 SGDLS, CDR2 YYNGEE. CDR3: CASSAYPDRDREQYF. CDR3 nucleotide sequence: TGTGCCAGCAGCGCCTACCCTGACAGAGATCGCGAGCAGTACTTC.

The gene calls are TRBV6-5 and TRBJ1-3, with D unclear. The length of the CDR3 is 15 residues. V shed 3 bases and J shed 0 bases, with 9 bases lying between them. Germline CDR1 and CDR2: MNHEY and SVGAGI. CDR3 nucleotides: TGTGCCAGCAGTTATACTTCCGACTCTGGAAACACCATATATTTT. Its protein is CASSYTSDSGNTIYF.

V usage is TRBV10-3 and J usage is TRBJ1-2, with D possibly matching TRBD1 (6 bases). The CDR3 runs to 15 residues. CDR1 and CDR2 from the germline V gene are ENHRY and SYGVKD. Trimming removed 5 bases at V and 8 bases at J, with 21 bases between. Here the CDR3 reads CAISLDRRLWEGYTF. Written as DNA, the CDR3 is TGTGCCATCAGTCTTGACAGGCGCCTATGGGAGGGCTACACCTTC.

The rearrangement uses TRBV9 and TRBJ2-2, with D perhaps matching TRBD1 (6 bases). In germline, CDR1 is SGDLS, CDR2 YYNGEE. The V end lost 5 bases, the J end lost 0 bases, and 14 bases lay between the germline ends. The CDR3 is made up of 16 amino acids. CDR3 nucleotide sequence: TGTGCCAGCAGTATCAGGGGTAACGCGAACACCGGGGAGCTGTTTTTT. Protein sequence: CASSIRGNANTGELFF.

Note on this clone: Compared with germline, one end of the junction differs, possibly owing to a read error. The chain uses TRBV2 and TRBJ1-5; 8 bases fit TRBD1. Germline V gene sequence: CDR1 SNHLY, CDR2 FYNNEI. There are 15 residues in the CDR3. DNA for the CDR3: TGTGCCAGCAGGGAAGACAGGGGCAACAATCAGCCCCAGCATTTT. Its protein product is CASREDRGNNQPQHF.

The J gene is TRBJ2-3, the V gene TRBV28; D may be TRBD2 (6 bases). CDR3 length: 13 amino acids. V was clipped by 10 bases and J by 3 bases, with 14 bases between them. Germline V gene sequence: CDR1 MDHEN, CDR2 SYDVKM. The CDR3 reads CATKLSGTDTQYF. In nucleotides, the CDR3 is TGTGCCACTAAGCTCAGCGGGACAGATACGCAGTATTTT.

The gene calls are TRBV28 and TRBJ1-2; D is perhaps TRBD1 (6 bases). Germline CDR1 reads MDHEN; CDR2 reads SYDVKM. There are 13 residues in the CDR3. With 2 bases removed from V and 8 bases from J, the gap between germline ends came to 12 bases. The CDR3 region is CASSLNRERGYTF. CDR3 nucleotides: TGTGCCAGCAGTTTAAACAGGGAACGCGGCTACACCTTC.